This T cell receptor (beta chain) was recovered during a study of beta chain features in type 1 diabetes. Germline V CDR1 and CDR2: SGHDT, YYEEEE. With V trimmed by 5 bases and J by 2 bases, 3 bases remained unmatched. The length of the CDR3 is 14 residues. Sampling consisted of one heparinised blood draw per donor, averaging roughly 0.12 L. This clone was counted a few times. Its antigen is still unknown. Study-level points and caveats: Type 1 diabetes patients showed fewer insertions and more deletions at VDJ junctions.

Sequenced material consisted of expressed TCRB transcripts (all of the isolated RNA was reverse transcribed). Deep immunoSEQ sequencing covered naive, central memory and regulatory T cell samples. Profiled with immunoSEQ multiplex PCR; TCRdb holds only in-frame clones, not every one. There are around 330,000 clones in the sample; approximately 10% occur only once, and about 0.014% lies in the top ten. Sequencing used naive CD4+ T cells from blood. The origin of this receptor is a woman aged 30 to 39 in good health. This chain links TRBV5-6 with TRBJ2-5, with 10 bases lining up with TRBD2. CDR3: CASRPGLAQETQYF. CDR3 sequence (DNA): TGTGCCAGCAGACCGGGACTAGCGCAAGAGACCCAGTACTTC.